The T cell receptor (beta chain) under discussion was sequenced for a study of blood T cell repertoires in COVID-19. Study information: The analysed material was cDNA or gDNA that came from T cells, B-cell-depleted T cells, or PBMCs.

TCRdb keeps only in-frame clones here, not all; method: immunoSEQ multiplex PCR. The table lists 40,000 to 60,000 clones, just over 85% of them singletons, with 2.6% in the top ten. This CDR3 spans 14 amino acids. Germline values: CDR1 MDHEN, CDR2 SYDVKM. The V end was cut by 2 bases, the J end by 8 bases, with 14 bases between. Specimen: peripheral blood. The sequence derives from a woman older than 75 with COVID-19, enrolled during active disease. V and J are TRBV28 and TRBJ2-3, with D possibly TRBD2 on 6 matching bases. DNA of the CDR3: TGTGCCAGCAGTTTAATAGGGACTGGGGGTACGCAGTATTTT. It is translated as CASSLIGTGGTQYF.